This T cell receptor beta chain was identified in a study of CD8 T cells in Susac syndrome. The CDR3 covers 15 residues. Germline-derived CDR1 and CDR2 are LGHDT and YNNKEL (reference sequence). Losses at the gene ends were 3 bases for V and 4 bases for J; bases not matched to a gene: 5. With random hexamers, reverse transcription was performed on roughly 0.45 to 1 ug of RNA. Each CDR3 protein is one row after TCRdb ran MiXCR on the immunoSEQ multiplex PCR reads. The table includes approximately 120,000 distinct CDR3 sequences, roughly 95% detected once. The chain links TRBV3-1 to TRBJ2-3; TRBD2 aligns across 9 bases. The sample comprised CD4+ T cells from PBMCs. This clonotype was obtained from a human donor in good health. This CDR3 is CASSHGGGASDTQYF. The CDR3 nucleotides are TGTGCCAGCAGCCACGGCGGGGGGGCATCAGATACGCAGTATTTT.